This T cell receptor beta chain was profiled in a study of blood T cell repertoires in COVID-19. Overall study: Acute-phase and convalescent COVID-19 samples originated in the United States, Italy and Spain. PBMCs, B-cell-depleted T cells, or T cells provided the cDNA or gDNA that made up the material.

Original handling: It was from reference gene primer amplification that nucleated cell counts were estimated. Method: immunoSEQ multiplex PCR; TCRdb's copy keeps in-frame clones and lacks some. V and J calls and clone size are as listed in that table; D and trimming were resolved from the DNA. The table has some 40,000 clones, roughly 78% seen once; the top ten hold 38%. This clone has a single count. After removal of 10 bases from V and 8 bases from J, the junction contained 8 bases not matched to a gene. The CDR3 loop spans 13 amino acids. Germline assignment: CDR1 ENHRY and CDR2 SYGVKD. The sample was peripheral blood. This sequence originates from a man at least 80 years old with active or convalescent COVID-19. This chain uses TRBV10-3 with TRBJ1-4; TRBD1 agrees at 9 bases. The DNA for the CDR3 is TGTGCCACCACGGGACAGGGAGAGGAAAAACTGTTTTTT. Translation gives CATTGQGEEKLFF.